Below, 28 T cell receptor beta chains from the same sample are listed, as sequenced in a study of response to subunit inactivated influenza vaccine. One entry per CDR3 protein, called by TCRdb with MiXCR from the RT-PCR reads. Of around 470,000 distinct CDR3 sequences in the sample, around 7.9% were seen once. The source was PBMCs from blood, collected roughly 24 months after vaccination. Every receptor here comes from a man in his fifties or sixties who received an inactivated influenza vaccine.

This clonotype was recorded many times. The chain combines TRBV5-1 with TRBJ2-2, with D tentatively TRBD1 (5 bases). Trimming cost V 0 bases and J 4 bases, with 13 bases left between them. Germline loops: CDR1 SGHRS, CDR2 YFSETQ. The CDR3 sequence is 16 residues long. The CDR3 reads CASSLAQAVITGELFF. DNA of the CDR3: TGCGCCAGCAGCTTGGCACAGGCGGTCATCACCGGGGAGCTGTTTTTT.

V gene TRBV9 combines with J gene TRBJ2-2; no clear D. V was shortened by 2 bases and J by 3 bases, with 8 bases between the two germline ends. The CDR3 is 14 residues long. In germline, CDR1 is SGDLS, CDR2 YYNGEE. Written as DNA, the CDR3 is TGTGCCAGCAGCGTGAGACAACACACCGGGGAGCTGTTTTTT. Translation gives CASSVRQHTGELFF.

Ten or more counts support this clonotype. The CDR3 protein is CSASLRGGDTGELFF. The DNA for the CDR3 is TGCAGTGCTAGTTTGCGGGGGGGAGACACCGGGGAGCTGTTTTTT. This chain links TRBV20-1 with TRBJ2-2, with 9 bases lining up with TRBD2. Looked up from germline, CDR1 is DFQATT and CDR2 is SNEGSKA (reference sequence). J gave up 3 bases and V 3 bases, and 5 bases lay outside the gene matches. This CDR3 is 15 amino acids long.

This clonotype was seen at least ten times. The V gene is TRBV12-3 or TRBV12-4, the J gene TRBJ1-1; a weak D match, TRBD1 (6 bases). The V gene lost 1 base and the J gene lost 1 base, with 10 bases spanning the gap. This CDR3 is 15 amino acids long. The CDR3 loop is CASSLGTGQNTEAFF. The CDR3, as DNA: TGTGCCAGCAGTTTAGGTACGGGACAGAACACTGAAGCTTTCTTT.

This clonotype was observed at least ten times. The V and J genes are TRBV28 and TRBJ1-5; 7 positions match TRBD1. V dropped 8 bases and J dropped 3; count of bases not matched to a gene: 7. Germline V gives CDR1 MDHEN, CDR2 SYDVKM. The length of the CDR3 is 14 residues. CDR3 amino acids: CASVNRGINQPQHF. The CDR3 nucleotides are TGTGCCAGCGTCAACAGGGGAATCAATCAGCCCCAGCATTTT.

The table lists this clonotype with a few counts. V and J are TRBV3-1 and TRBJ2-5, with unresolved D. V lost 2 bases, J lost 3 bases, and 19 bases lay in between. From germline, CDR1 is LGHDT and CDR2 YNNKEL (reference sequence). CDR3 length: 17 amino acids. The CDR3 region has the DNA TGTGCCAGCAGCCAATTAGGGAAGGTTAACATCGAAGAGACCCAGTACTTC. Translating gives CASSQLGKVNIEETQYF.

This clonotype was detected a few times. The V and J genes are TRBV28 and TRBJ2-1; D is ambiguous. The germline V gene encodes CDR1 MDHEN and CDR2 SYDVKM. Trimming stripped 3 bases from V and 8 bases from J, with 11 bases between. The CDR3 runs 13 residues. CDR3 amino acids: CASSLFAWDEQFF. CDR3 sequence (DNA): TGTGCCAGCAGTTTGTTTGCTTGGGATGAGCAGTTCTTC.

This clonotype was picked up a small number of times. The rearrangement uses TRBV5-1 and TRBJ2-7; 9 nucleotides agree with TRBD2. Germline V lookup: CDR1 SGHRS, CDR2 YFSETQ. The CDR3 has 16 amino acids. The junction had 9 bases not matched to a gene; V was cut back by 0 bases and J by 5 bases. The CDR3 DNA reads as TGCGCCAGCAGCTTGGGTCCCGGGACTAGCTATCACGAGCAGTACTTC. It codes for CASSLGPGTSYHEQYF.

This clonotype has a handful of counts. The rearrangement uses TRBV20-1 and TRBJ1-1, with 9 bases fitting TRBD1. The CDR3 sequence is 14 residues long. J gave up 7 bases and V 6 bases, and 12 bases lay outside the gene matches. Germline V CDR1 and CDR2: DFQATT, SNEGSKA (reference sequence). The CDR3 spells CSAEGQGTQSEAFF. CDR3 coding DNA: TGCAGTGCCGAAGGACAGGGGACGCAAAGTGAAGCTTTCTTT.

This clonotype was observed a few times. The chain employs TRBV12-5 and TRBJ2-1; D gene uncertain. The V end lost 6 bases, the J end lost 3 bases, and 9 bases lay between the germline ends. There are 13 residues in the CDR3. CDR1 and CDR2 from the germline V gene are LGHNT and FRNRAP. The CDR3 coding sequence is TGTGCTAGTGGGAGTCAGGACTACAATGAGCAGTTCTTC. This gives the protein CASGSQDYNEQFF.

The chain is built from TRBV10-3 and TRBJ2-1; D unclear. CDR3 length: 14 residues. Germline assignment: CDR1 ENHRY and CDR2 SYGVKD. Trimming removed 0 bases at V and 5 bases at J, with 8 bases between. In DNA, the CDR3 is TGTGCCATCAGTGAGTCGCCCCGGCACAATGAGCAGTTCTTC. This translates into CAISESPRHNEQFF.

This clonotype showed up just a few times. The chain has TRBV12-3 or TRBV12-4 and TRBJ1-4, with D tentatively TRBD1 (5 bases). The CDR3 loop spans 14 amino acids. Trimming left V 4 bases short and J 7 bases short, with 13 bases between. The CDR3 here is CASSSQGWAEKLFF. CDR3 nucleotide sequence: TGTGCCAGCAGTTCTCAGGGTTGGGCTGAAAAACTGTTTTTT.

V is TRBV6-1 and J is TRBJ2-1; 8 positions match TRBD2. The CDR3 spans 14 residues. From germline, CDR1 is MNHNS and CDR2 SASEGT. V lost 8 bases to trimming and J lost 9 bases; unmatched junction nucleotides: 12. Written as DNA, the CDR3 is TGTGCCAGCGGGTGGAGCGGGGGTTCGGGTGAGCAGTTCTTC. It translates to CASGWSGGSGEQFF.

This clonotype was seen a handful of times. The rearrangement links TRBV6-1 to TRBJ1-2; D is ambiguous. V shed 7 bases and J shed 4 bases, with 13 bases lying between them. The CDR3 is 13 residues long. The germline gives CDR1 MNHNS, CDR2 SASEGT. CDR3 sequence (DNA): TGTGCCAGCACCGAACGTAGGAGCTATGGCTACACCTTC. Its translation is CASTERRSYGYTF.

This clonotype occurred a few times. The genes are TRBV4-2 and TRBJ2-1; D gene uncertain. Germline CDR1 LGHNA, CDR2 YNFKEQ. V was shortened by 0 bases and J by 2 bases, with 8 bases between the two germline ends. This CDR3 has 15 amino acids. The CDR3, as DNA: TGTGCCAGCAGCCAAGATCTCTCGGCCTACAATGAGCAGTTCTTC. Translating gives CASSQDLSAYNEQFF.

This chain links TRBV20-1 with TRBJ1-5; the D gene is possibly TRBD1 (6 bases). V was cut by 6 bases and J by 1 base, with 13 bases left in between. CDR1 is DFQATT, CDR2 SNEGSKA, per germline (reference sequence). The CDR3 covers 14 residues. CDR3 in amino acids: CSAIQGISNQPQHF. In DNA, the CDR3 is TGCAGTGCCATACAGGGAATCAGCAATCAGCCCCAGCATTTT.

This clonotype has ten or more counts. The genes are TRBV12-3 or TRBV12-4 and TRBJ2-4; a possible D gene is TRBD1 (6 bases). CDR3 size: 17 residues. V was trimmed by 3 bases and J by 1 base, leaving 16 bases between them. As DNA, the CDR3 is TGTGCCAGCAGTTTTTGGGGGCCCGGTGGGGCCAAAAACATTCAGTACTTC. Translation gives CASSFWGPGGAKNIQYF.

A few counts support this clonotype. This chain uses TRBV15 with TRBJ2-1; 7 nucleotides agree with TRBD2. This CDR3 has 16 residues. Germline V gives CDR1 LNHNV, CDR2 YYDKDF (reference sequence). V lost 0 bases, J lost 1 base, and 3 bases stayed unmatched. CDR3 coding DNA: TGTGCCACCAGCAGAGAGGCGGGAGCATCCTACAATGAGCAGTTCTTC. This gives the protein CATSREAGASYNEQFF.

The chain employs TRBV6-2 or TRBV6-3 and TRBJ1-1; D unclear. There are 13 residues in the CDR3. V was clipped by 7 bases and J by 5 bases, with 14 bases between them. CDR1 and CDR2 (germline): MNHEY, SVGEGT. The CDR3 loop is CASTPTVSTEAFF. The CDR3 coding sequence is TGTGCCAGCACCCCTACAGTATCTACTGAAGCTTTCTTT.

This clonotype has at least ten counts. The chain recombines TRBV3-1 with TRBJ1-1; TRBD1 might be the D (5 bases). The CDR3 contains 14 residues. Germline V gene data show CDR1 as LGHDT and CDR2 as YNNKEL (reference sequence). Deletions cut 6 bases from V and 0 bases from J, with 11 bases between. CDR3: CASRDRNLNTEAFF. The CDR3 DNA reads TGTGCCAGCAGAGACAGAAACTTGAACACTGAAGCTTTCTTT.

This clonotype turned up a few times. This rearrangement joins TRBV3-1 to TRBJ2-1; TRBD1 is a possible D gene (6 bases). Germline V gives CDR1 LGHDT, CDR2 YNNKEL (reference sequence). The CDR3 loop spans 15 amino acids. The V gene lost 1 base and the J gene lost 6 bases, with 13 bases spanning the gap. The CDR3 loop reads CASSQVQQGRNEQFF. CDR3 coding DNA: TGTGCCAGCAGCCAAGTTCAGCAGGGGCGCAATGAGCAGTTCTTC.

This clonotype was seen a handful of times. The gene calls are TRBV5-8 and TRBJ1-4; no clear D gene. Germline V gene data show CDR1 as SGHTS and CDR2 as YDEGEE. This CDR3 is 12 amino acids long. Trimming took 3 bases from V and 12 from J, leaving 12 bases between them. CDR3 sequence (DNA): TGTGCCAGCAGCTACCAATCTTTTCAACTGTTTTTT. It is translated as CASSYQSFQLFF.

The CDR3 DNA reads as TGCGCCAGCAGAGAAGGGACTAGCGGGGGGAACGAGCAGTTCTTC. Encoded protein: CASREGTSGGNEQFF. This chain connects TRBV5-1 to TRBJ2-1; 15 positions agree with TRBD2. CDR1 and CDR2 from the germline V gene are SGHRS and YFSETQ. The ends lost 5 bases at V and 10 bases at J; junction bases unmatched: 7. The CDR3 consists of 15 residues.

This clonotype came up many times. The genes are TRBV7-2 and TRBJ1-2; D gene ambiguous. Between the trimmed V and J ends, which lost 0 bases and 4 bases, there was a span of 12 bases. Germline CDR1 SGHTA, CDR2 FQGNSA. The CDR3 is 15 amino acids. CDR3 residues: CASSLALGGGYGYTF. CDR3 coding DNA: TGTGCCAGCAGCTTAGCGCTGGGTGGAGGCTATGGCTACACCTTC.

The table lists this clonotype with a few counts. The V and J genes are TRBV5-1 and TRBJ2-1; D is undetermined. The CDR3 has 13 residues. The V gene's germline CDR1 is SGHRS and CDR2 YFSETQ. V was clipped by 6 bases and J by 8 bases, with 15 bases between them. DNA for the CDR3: TGCGCCAGCACCCAGAGGCCCGTGGATGAGCAGTTCTTC. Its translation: CASTQRPVDEQFF. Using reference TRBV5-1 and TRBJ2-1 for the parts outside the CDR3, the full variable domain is KAGVTQTPRYLIKTRGQQVTLSCSPISGHRSVSWYQQTPGQGLQFLFEYFSETQRNKGNFPGRFSGRQFSNSRSEMNVSTLELGDSALYLCASTQRPVDEQFFGPGTRLTVL.

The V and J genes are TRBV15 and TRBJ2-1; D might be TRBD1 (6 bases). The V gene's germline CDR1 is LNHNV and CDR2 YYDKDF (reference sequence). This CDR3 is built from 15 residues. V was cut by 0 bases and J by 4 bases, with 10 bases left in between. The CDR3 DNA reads TGTGCCACCAGCAGAGAACTAGGGGGATACAATGAGCAGTTCTTC. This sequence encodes CATSRELGGYNEQFF.

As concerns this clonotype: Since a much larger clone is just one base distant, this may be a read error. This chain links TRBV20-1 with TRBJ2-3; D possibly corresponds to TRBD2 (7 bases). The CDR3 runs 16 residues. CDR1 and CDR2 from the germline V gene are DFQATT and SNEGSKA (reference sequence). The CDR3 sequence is CCARGVVAGLTDTQYF. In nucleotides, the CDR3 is TGCTGTGCTAGGGGGGTGGTAGCGGGCCTCACAGATACGCAGTATTTT.

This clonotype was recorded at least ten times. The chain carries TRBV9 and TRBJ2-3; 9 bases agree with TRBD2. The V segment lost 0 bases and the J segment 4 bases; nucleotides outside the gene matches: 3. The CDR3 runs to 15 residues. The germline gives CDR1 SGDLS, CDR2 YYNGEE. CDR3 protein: CASSVDGGRADTQYF. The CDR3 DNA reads TGTGCCAGCAGCGTAGATGGCGGGAGGGCAGATACGCAGTATTTT.